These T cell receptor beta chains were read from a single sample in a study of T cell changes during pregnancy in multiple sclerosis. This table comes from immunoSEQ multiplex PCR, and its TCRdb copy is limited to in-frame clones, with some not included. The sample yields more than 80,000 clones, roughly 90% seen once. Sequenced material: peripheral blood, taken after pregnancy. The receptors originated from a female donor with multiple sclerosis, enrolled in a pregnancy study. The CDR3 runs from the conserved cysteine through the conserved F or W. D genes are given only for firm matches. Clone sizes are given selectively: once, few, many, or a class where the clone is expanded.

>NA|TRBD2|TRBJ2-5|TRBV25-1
CASNSPGAGEETQYF
TGTGCCAGCAATAGTCCCGGGGCGGGGGAAGAGACCCAGTACTTC
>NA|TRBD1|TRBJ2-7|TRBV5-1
CASSPGTATYEQYF
TGCGCCAGCAGCCCCGGGACAGCAACCTACGAGCAGTACTTC
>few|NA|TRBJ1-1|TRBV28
CASERLNTEAFF
TGTGCCAGCGAACGTCTAAACACTGAAGCTTTCTTT
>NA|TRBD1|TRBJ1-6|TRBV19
CASSSRGHDSPLHF
TGTGCCAGTAGTAGCAGGGGGCACGATTCACCCCTCCACTTT
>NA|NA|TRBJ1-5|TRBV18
CASSSAVLGQPQHF
TGTGCCAGCTCTTCAGCGGTATTGGGTCAGCCCCAGCATTTT
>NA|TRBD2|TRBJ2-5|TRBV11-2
CASRGTSGATQETQYF
TGTGCCAGCAGAGGGACTAGCGGGGCCACCCAAGAGACCCAGTACTTC
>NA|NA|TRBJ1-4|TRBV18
CASSPEGREKLFF
TGTGCCAGCTCACCAGAGGGGAGGGAAAAACTGTTTTTT
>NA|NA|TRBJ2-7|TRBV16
CASSQGRYSYEQYF
TGTGCCAGCAGCCAAGGCAGATACTCCTACGAGCAGTACTTC
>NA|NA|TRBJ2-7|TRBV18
CASSPQQTDEQYF
TGTGCCAGCTCACCACAACAGACCGACGAGCAGTACTTC
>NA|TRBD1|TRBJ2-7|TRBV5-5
CASSIRGTASYEQYF
TGTGCCAGCAGTATACGTGGGACAGCTTCCTACGAGCAGTACTTC
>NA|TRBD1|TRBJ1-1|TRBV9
CASSGGQGKTEAFF
TGTGCCAGCAGCGGAGGACAGGGAAAGACTGAAGCTTTCTTT
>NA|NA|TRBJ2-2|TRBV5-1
CASSSRGQNTGELFF
TGCGCCAGCAGCTCCCGGGGACAGAACACCGGGGAGCTGTTTTTT
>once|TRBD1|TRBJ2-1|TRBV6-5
CASSYSRGPSNNEQFF
TGTGCCAGCAGTTACTCAAGGGGGCCTTCAAACAATGAGCAGTTCTTC
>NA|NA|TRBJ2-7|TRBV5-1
CASSLASVSYEQYF
TGCGCCAGCAGCTTGGCTAGCGTCTCCTACGAGCAGTACTTC
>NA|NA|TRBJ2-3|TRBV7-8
CASSLGGLAASTDTQYF
TGTGCCAGCAGCTTAGGAGGGCTAGCAGCCAGCACAGATACGCAGTATTTT
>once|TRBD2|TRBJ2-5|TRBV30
CAWSVGLAGGNQETQYF
TGTGCCTGGAGTGTAGGGCTAGCGGGAGGCAACCAAGAGACCCAGTACTTC
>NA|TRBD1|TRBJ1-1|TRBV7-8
CASSLVNRGTTEAFF
TGTGCCAGCAGCTTAGTGAACAGGGGTACGACTGAAGCTTTCTTT
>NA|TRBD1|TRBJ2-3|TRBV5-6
CASRWTGRTDTQYF
TGTGCCAGCAGGTGGACAGGGAGAACAGATACGCAGTATTTT
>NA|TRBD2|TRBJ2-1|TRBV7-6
CASIELAGGNEQFF
TGTGCCAGCATCGAGCTAGCGGGGGGGAACGAGCAGTTCTTC
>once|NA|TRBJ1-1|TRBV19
CASSIEGLMNTEAFF
TGTGCCAGTAGTATAGAGGGGCTGATGAACACTGAAGCTTTCTTT
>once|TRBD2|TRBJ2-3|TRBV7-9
CASSLRGGTSGRSDTQYF
TGTGCCAGCAGCTTACGGGGGGGGACTAGCGGGAGATCAGATACGCAGTATTTT
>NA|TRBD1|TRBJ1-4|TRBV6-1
CASSVPTGAFEKLFF
TGTGCCAGCAGTGTCCCGACAGGGGCGTTTGAAAAACTGTTTTTT
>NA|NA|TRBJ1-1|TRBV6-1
CASSVRQNTEAFF
TGTGCCAGCAGTGTCCGACAAAACACTGAAGCTTTCTTT
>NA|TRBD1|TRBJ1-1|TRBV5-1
CASSYDRGTEAFF
TGCGCCAGCAGCTACGACAGGGGAACTGAAGCTTTCTTT